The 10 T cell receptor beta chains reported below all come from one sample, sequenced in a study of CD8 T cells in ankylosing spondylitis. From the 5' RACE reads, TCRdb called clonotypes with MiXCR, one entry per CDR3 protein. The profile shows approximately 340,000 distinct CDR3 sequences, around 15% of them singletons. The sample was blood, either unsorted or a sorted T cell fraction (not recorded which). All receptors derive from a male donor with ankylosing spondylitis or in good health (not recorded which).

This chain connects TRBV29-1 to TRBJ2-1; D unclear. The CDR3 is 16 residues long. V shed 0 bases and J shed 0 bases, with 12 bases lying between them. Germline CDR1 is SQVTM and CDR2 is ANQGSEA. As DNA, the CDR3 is TGCAGCGTTGAAGACGAAGGTCGGAGCTCCTACAATGAGCAGTTCTTC. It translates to CSVEDEGRSSYNEQFF.

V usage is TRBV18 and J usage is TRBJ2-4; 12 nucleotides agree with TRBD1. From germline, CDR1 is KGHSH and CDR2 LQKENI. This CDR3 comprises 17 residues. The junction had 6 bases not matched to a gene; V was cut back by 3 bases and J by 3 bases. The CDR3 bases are TGTGCCAGCTCACCCTCGGGACAGGGGGCTAACAAAAACATTCAGTACTTC. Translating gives CASSPSGQGANKNIQYF.

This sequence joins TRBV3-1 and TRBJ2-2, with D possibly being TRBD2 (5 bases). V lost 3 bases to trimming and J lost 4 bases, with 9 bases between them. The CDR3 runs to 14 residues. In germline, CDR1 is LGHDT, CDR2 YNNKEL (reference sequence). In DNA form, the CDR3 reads TGTGCCAGCAGCCACCTAGCAGTCACCGGGGAGCTGTTTTTT. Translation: CASSHLAVTGELFF.

DNA of the CDR3: TGTGCCAGCAGCCAAAGGACAGGGGGCACTGAAGCTTTCTTT. Amino acid sequence: CASSQRTGGTEAFF. The chain has TRBV7-9 and TRBJ1-1; 10 bases fit TRBD1. Germline V gene sequence: CDR1 SEHNR, CDR2 FQNEAQ (reference sequence). The CDR3 is made up of 14 amino acids. The V gene end was trimmed by 5 bases and the J gene end by 4 bases; junction bases not matched to a gene: 4. The entire variable domain, with the rest obtained from reference TRBV7-9 and TRBJ1-1, is as follows: DTGVSQNPRHKITKRGQNVTFRCDPISEHNRLYWYRQTLGQGPEFLTYFQNEAQLEKSRLLSDRFSAERPKGSFSTLEIQRTEQGDSAMYLCASSQRTGGTEAFFGQGTRLTVV.

The CDR3 sequence: CASSQDGVGYNEQFF. The CDR3 DNA is TGTGCCAGCAGCCAAGATGGGGTGGGCTACAATGAGCAGTTCTTC. This chain connects TRBV4-2 to TRBJ2-1; D not resolved. This CDR3 has 15 residues. V shed 0 bases and J shed 3 bases, with 9 bases lying between them. Germline assignment: CDR1 LGHNA and CDR2 YNFKEQ.

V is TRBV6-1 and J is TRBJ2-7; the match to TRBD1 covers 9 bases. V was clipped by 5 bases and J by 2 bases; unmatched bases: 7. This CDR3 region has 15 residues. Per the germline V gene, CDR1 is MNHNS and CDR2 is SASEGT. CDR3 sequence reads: CASSLPGQGAYEQYF. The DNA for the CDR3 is TGTGCCAGCAGTCTGCCGGGACAGGGCGCCTACGAGCAGTACTTC.

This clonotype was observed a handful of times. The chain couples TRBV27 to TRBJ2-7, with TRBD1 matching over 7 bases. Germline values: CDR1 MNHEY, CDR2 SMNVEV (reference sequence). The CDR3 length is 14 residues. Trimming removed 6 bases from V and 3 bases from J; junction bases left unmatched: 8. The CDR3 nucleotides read TGTGCCAGCAGGAAACCGGGACAGAACTACGAGCAGTACTTC. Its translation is CASRKPGQNYEQYF.

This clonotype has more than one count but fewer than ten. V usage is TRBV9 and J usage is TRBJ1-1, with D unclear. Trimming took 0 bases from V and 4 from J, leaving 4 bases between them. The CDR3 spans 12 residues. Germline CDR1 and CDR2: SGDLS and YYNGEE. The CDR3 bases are TGTGCCAGCAGCGTAGTTCGCACTGAAGCTTTCTTT. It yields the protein CASSVVRTEAFF.

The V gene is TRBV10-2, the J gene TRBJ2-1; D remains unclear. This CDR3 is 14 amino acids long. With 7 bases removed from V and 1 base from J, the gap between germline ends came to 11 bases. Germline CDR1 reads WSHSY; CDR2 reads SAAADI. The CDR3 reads CASMGPGSYNEQFF. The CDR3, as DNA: TGCGCCAGCATGGGTCCCGGGTCCTACAATGAGCAGTTCTTC.

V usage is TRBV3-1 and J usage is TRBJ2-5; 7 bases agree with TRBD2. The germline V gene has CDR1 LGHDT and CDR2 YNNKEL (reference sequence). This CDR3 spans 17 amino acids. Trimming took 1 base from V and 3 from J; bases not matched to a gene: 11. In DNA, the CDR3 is TGTGCCAGCAGCCAAGGTGTGAGAGGACTAGGAGAAGAGACCCAGTACTTC. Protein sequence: CASSQGVRGLGEETQYF.